The clone carrying this T cell receptor beta chain was observed a handful of times. This sample stems from a study of circulating and synovial CD4+ cells in juvenile arthritis. Only in-frame clones appear in the TCRdb table, and some are missing; sequencing was by immunoSEQ multiplex PCR. There are 30,000 to 40,000 clones in the sample; 90% to 95% occur only once, and approximately 0.68% lies in the top ten. V was pared by 6 bases and J by 4 bases, with 14 bases of the junction left unmatched. The CDR3 spans 16 residues. Germline CDR1 LNHDA, CDR2 SQIVND (reference sequence). The TCR sequence derives from a human donor with juvenile idiopathic arthritis. The sequenced material came from CD4+ T cells from blood. The chain couples TRBV19 to TRBJ2-7; 8 nucleotides match TRBD2. The CDR3 nucleotides are TGTGCCAGTAGCCCCACTCTCGACAGCGGGAGTTACGAGCAGTACTTC. Its translation: CASSPTLDSGSYEQYF.